This TCR beta chain comes out of a study of response to subunit inactivated influenza vaccine. Study results and limitations: Seasonal influenza vaccination, on each occasion, was suggested by the authors to recruit few new T cells.

A note on this clonotype: Its antigen is not known.

TCRdb re-analysed the RT-PCR reads in MiXCR, keeping a single row per CDR3 protein. The table includes 490,000 or so distinct CDR3 sequences, 6.5% to 8% detected once. Looked up from germline, CDR1 is SGHRS and CDR2 is YFSETQ. The CDR3 extends over 16 amino acids. Trimming removed 2 bases at V and 4 bases at J, with 18 bases between. The V call is TRBV5-1, the J call TRBJ2-5, with a weak D call TRBD2 (6 bases). The clonotype was recovered from a man aged 45-69 years who received an inactivated influenza vaccine. Here the sequenced sample was PBMCs from blood, taken around 25 months after vaccination. The CDR3 region has the DNA TGCGCCAGCAGCTTAGGACTGACTAGTGCTGGAGAGACCCAGTACTTC. Its protein is CASSLGLTSAGETQYF. Drawing the rest from reference TRBV5-1 and TRBJ2-5, the complete variable domain is KAGVTQTPRYLIKTRGQQVTLSCSPISGHRSVSWYQQTPGQGLQFLFEYFSETQRNKGNFPGRFSGRQFSNSRSEMNVSTLELGDSALYLCASSLGLTSAGETQYFGPGTRLLVL.